The clone carrying this T cell receptor (beta chain) was detected only once. These data come from a study of blood T cell repertoires in COVID-19. About the study: Sites across the United States, Italy and Spain contributed samples from acute and convalescent COVID-19. In each case, the material was cDNA or gDNA derived from T cells, B-cell-depleted T cells, or PBMCs.

Losses at the gene ends were 4 bases for V and 2 bases for J; bases not matched to a gene: 4. The germline gives CDR1 MGHRA, CDR2 YSYEKL. This CDR3 has 14 residues. Per the authors' pipeline: Nucleated cell number was recorded as an estimate derived from reference gene primer amplification. The method was immunoSEQ multiplex PCR; TCRdb's version includes in-frame clones alone and lacks a portion of them. V, J and clone size are taken as reported in that table, and D and trimming were inferred from the DNA itself. This sample has about 48,000 clones; around 86% occur once, and the top ten carry roughly 15%.

The clonotype comes from a human donor in a cohort sampled during active COVID-19. Material for sequencing was peripheral blood. The gene calls are TRBV4-1 and TRBJ2-5; TRBD2 matches at 7 bases. The CDR3 here is CASSPLADQETQYF. The CDR3 nucleotides are TGCGCCAGCAGCCCTCTAGCGGATCAAGAGACCCAGTACTTC.